What follows are 28 T cell receptor beta chains derived from one specimen sequenced in a study of CD8 T cells in Susac syndrome. Roughly 0.45 to 1 ug RNA was reverse transcribed with random hexamers. TCRdb used MiXCR to reprocess the immunoSEQ multiplex PCR reads, holding one entry per CDR3 protein. The table includes about 200,000 distinct CDR3 sequences, roughly 96% detected once. Sequenced material: CD4+ T cells from PBMCs. The receptors stem from a human donor in good health.

The V call is TRBV5-1, the J call TRBJ1-1; the D gene is possibly TRBD1 (6 bases). The CDR3 covers 15 residues. V was shortened by 0 bases and J by 1 base, with 10 bases between the two germline ends. The germline V gene encodes CDR1 SGHRS and CDR2 YFSETQ. The CDR3 region has the DNA TGCGCCAGCAGCTTGGTGCGGGACAAGAACACTGAAGCTTTCTTT. Encoded protein: CASSLVRDKNTEAFF. Full variable domain (rest looked up from reference TRBV5-1 and TRBJ1-1): KAGVTQTPRYLIKTRGQQVTLSCSPISGHRSVSWYQQTPGQGLQFLFEYFSETQRNKGNFPGRFSGRQFSNSRSEMNVSTLELGDSALYLCASSLVRDKNTEAFFGQGTRLTVV.

This chain connects TRBV11-2 to TRBJ2-1; tentative D call: TRBD2 (6 bases). V dropped 5 bases and J dropped 1 base, with 12 bases sitting between them. This CDR3 is built from 15 residues. Germline CDR1 SGHAT, CDR2 FQNNGV. The CDR3 loop is CASSPGRGSYNEQFF. The CDR3 DNA reads TGTGCCAGCAGCCCAGGGCGGGGATCCTACAATGAGCAGTTCTTC.

The V and J genes are TRBV2 and TRBJ1-3, with 7 bases that match TRBD1. Per germline, CDR1 SNHLY and CDR2 FYNNEI. With V trimmed by 4 bases and J by 0 bases, 0 bases remained unmatched. The CDR3 sequence is 14 residues long. The CDR3 DNA reads TGTGCCAGCAGTGGGGACAGCTCTGGAAACACCATATATTTT. This sequence encodes CASSGDSSGNTIYF.

The V and J genes are TRBV29-1 and TRBJ2-1; 9 positions match TRBD1. Trimming at V came to 3 bases and at J to 8 bases, leaving 8 bases not matched to a gene. The CDR3 length is 14 residues. Germline CDR1 and CDR2: SQVTM and ANQGSEA. CDR3 nucleotides: TGCAGCGTTGATCGCGGGACAGGGCGCGATGAGCAGTTCTTC. Translating it yields CSVDRGTGRDEQFF.

There are a few counts of this clonotype. The CDR3 sequence: CASSRGPNQPQHF. CDR3 sequence (DNA): TGTGCCAGCAGCCGGGGTCCAAATCAGCCCCAGCATTTT. The chain joins TRBV7-2 to TRBJ1-5, with no clear D. V shed 5 bases and J shed 4 bases, with 9 bases lying between them. The CDR3 totals 13 residues. The germline gives CDR1 SGHTA, CDR2 FQGNSA.

The V call is TRBV5-4, the J call TRBJ1-1; no firm D call. Germline V CDR1 and CDR2: SGHNT, YYREEE (reference sequence). The germline V and J ends were trimmed by 3 bases and 8 bases, with 8 bases remaining between them. The CDR3 is made up of 11 amino acids. CDR3 sequence (DNA): TGTGCCAGCAGCTCAAGACGGGAAGCTTTCTTT. Residues: CASSSRREAFF.

The chain uses TRBV6-5 and TRBJ1-1; TRBD1 matches 7 bases. V lost 10 bases to trimming and J lost 6 bases; unmatched junction nucleotides: 11. The CDR3 length is 13 residues. From germline, CDR1 is MNHEY and CDR2 SVGAGI. The CDR3 loop reads CATRPTGEAEAFF. The CDR3 nucleotides read TGTGCCACGAGGCCCACAGGGGAGGCTGAAGCTTTCTTT.

The V gene is TRBV28, the J gene TRBJ2-7; TRBD1 agrees at 8 bases. The CDR3 is 14 amino acids. The V segment lost 3 bases and the J segment 4 bases; nucleotides outside the gene matches: 5. Germline CDR1 is MDHEN and CDR2 is SYDVKM. The CDR3, as DNA: TGTGCCAGCAGTTTGCGGACAGGGACGTACGAGCAGTACGTC. This translates into CASSLRTGTYEQYV.

This sequence joins TRBV30 and TRBJ1-2; D is undetermined. V lost 4 bases and J lost 6, with 15 bases in between. The CDR3 has 13 amino acids. Germline values: CDR1 GTSNPN, CDR2 SVGIG (reference sequence). For the CDR3, the DNA is TGTGCCTGGACCCGGACGGCTGACCATGGCTACACCTTC. Residues: CAWTRTADHGYTF. The variable domain in full, with the rest retrieved from reference TRBV30 and TRBJ1-2, is SQTIHQWPATLVQPVGSPLSLECTVEGTSNPNLYWYRQAAGRGLQLLFYSVGIGQISSEVPQNLSASRPQDRQFILSSKKLLLSDSGFYLCAWTRTADHGYTFGSGTRLTVV.

The chain recombines TRBV6-2 or TRBV6-3 with TRBJ2-6, with a weak D call TRBD1 (6 bases). Trimming shortened V by 5 bases and J by 2 bases, and 10 bases separated the two germline ends. In germline, CDR1 is MNHEY, CDR2 SVGEGT. The CDR3 extends over 15 amino acids. For the CDR3, the DNA is TGTGCCAGCAGTACACAGGGCACTGGGGCCAACGTCCTGACTTTC. The encoded protein is CASSTQGTGANVLTF.

The V and J genes are TRBV29-1 and TRBJ2-5; possible D gene TRBD2, 5 bases. The germline gives CDR1 SQVTM, CDR2 ANQGSEA. The CDR3 runs to 12 residues. V lost 1 base and J lost 5, with 8 bases in between. Here the CDR3 DNA reads TGCAGCGTTGAAGCTACGGGGGAGACCCAGTACTTC. As protein: CSVEATGETQYF.

This sequence joins TRBV29-1 and TRBJ2-7; the match to TRBD1 covers 8 bases. The length of the CDR3 is 12 residues. Trimming cost V 7 bases and J 2 bases; bases outside gene matches: 4. Per the germline V gene, CDR1 is SQVTM and CDR2 is ANQGSEA. The CDR3 nucleotides read TGCAGCGCCGGGACAGGACCCTACGAGCAGTACTTC. This sequence encodes CSAGTGPYEQYF.

The chain couples TRBV29-1 to TRBJ2-1; D is perhaps TRBD1 or TRBD2 (5 bases each). Germline CDR1 and CDR2: SQVTM and ANQGSEA. This CDR3 comprises 13 residues. The V and J ends lost 6 bases and 8 bases respectively, with 17 bases between them. The CDR3 region has the DNA TGCAGCGTCTCGGGGCGCGGTGGAGATGAGCAGTTCTTC. This gives the protein CSVSGRGGDEQFF.

The rearrangement uses TRBV6-2 or TRBV6-3 and TRBJ2-7; 8 bases line up with TRBD2. The CDR3 loop spans 14 amino acids. V dropped 2 bases and J dropped 5; count of bases not matched to a gene: 5. Per the germline V gene, CDR1 is MNHEY and CDR2 is SVGEGT. CDR3 in amino acids: CASSYEAGGHEQYF. As DNA, the CDR3 is TGTGCCAGCAGTTACGAGGCGGGGGGACACGAGCAGTACTTC.

V gene TRBV29-1 combines with J gene TRBJ2-3; possibly TRBD1 or TRBD2 for D (5 bases each). Per germline, CDR1 SQVTM and CDR2 ANQGSEA. This CDR3 has 12 amino acids. V was shortened by 3 bases and J by 2 bases, with 6 bases between the two germline ends. The CDR3 DNA reads TGCAGCGTTGAGGGACCCACAGATACGCAGTATTTT. It is translated as CSVEGPTDTQYF.

The CDR3 here is CASSGLGQVDEKLFF. The DNA of the CDR3 is TGTGCCAGCAGTGGGCTGGGACAGGTTGATGAAAAACTGTTTTTT. The rearrangement uses TRBV27 and TRBJ1-4; TRBD1 agrees at 8 bases. The J segment lost 6 bases and the V segment lost 5 bases, leaving 8 bases of the junction unmatched. The CDR3 is made up of 15 amino acids. CDR1 MNHEY and CDR2 SMNVEV come from the germline V gene (reference sequence).

This chain links TRBV20-1 with TRBJ2-3; D possibly corresponds to TRBD2 (5 bases). The germline V gene encodes CDR1 DFQATT and CDR2 SNEGSKA (reference sequence). Trimming took off 0 bases at V and 0 bases at J, with 10 bases between the two ends. The CDR3 has 15 amino acids. CDR3 coding DNA: TGCAGTGCTAGAGACCCCCCGGGGAGCACAGATACGCAGTATTTT. It yields the protein CSARDPPGSTDTQYF.

The count of this clonotype is one. The chain links TRBV7-3 to TRBJ2-1; 10 bases are shared with TRBD2. Germline V gives CDR1 SGHTA, CDR2 FQGTGA. CDR3 size: 16 residues. Losses at the gene ends were 5 bases for V and 4 bases for J; bases not matched to a gene: 8. In DNA form, the CDR3 reads TGTGCCAGCAGCCCGGTAAAAGCGGGGGGGTACAATGAGCAGTTCTTC. This codes for CASSPVKAGGYNEQFF.

The gene calls are TRBV28 and TRBJ2-7; TRBD2 matches at 9 bases. In germline, CDR1 is MDHEN, CDR2 SYDVKM. CDR3 length: 16 residues. The V and J ends lost 11 bases and 4 bases, in that order; junction bases with no gene match: 18. CDR3 in amino acids: CAPMGRNSGSRYEQYV. Written as DNA, the CDR3 is TGTGCCCCCATGGGAAGGAATAGCGGGAGCCGGTACGAGCAGTACGTC.

The chain couples TRBV19 to TRBJ2-3; 13 positions match TRBD2. There are 14 residues in the CDR3. After removal of 6 bases from V and 6 bases from J, the junction contained 3 bases not matched to a gene. Germline V gene lookup returns CDR1 LNHDA and CDR2 SQIVND (reference sequence). CDR3 amino acids: CASSGLAGEDTQYF. The DNA of the CDR3 is TGTGCCAGTAGCGGACTAGCGGGAGAGGATACGCAGTATTTT.

The gene calls are TRBV29-1 and TRBJ1-1; TRBD1 is a possible D gene (6 bases). The CDR3 covers 13 residues. CDR1 and CDR2 (germline): SQVTM, ANQGSEA. V was shortened by 5 bases and J by 8 bases, with 18 bases between the two germline ends. CDR3 loop: CSVSTTGLGEAFF. The DNA of the CDR3 is TGCAGCGTTAGCACTACAGGGTTGGGAGAAGCTTTCTTT.

The CDR3 loop reads CSVEPNGGETQYF. The DNA for the CDR3 is TGCAGCGTTGAACCCAATGGGGGAGAGACCCAGTACTTC. The chain links TRBV29-1 to TRBJ2-5; the D call may be TRBD1 or TRBD2 (5 bases each). With 2 bases removed from V and 4 bases from J, the gap between germline ends came to 11 bases. CDR3 length: 13 residues. The germline gives CDR1 SQVTM, CDR2 ANQGSEA.

The rearrangement links TRBV7-2 to TRBJ1-2; D uncertain. Deletions cut 2 bases from V and 9 bases from J, with 16 bases between. The CDR3 spans 14 residues. The germline gives CDR1 SGHTA, CDR2 FQGNSA. Here the CDR3 reads CASSLQGQAARYTF. Written as DNA, the CDR3 is TGTGCCAGCAGCTTACAAGGGCAGGCTGCGCGCTACACCTTC.

V usage is TRBV9 and J usage is TRBJ2-3, with D tentatively TRBD1 (6 bases). Germline V gives CDR1 SGDLS, CDR2 YYNGEE. The ends were cut back, 0 bases at V and 12 bases at J, with 20 bases in the middle. The CDR3 totals 15 residues. CDR3 nucleotides: TGTGCCAGCAGCGTAGACGGCAGGGGAGCTCCCTCTCAGTATTTT. Translation: CASSVDGRGAPSQYF.

The chain recombines TRBV7-2 with TRBJ2-7; 12 nucleotides match TRBD1. The CDR3 is 14 residues long. The V and J ends lost 5 bases and 8 bases, in that order; junction bases with no gene match: 7. Germline CDR1 and CDR2: SGHTA and FQGNSA. This CDR3 reads CASSTRDRGRKQYF. The DNA for the CDR3 is TGTGCCAGCAGCACCCGGGACAGGGGGCGAAAGCAGTACTTC.

This chain uses TRBV30 with TRBJ1-3; D uncertain. CDR1 is GTSNPN and CDR2 is SVGIG in the germline V gene (reference sequence). V was trimmed by 1 base and J by 2 bases, leaving 12 bases between them. The CDR3 length is 15 residues. CDR3 region: CAWSGTLGAGNTIYF. The CDR3 nucleotides read TGTGCCTGGAGTGGGACGTTGGGAGCTGGAAACACCATATATTTT. The full variable domain, completed using reference TRBV30 and TRBJ1-3, is SQTIHQWPATLVQPVGSPLSLECTVEGTSNPNLYWYRQAAGRGLQLLFYSVGIGQISSEVPQNLSASRPQDRQFILSSKKLLLSDSGFYLCAWSGTLGAGNTIYFGEGSWLTVV.

A note on this clonotype: The junction shows a germline mismatch at one end, possibly a read error. The chain uses TRBV29-1 and TRBJ1-1; D call uncertain. In germline, CDR1 is SQVTM, CDR2 ANQGSEA. This CDR3 spans 13 amino acids. The CDR3 DNA sequence: TGCAGCGTTGAGGACCTAAACGGCCTGAATGCGCAATTT. This sequence encodes CSVEDLNGLNAQF. The full variable domain, its missing parts supplied by reference TRBV29-1 and TRBJ1-1, is SAVISQKPSRDICQRGTSLTIQCQVDSQVTMMFWYRQQPGQSLTLIATANQGSEATYESGFVIDKFPISRPNLTFSTLTVSNMSPEDSSIYLCSVEDLNGLNAQFGQGTRLTVV.

The chain has TRBV7-3 and TRBJ2-1, with D possibly being TRBD2 (5 bases). The CDR3 sequence is 15 residues long. CDR1 is SGHTA, CDR2 FQGTGA, per germline. Trimming took off 1 base at V and 0 bases at J, with 7 bases between the two ends. CDR3 bases: TGTGCCAGCAGCTTAAATGCGGGCTCCTACAATGAGCAGTTCTTC. This codes for CASSLNAGSYNEQFF.